Shown below are 31 T cell receptor beta chains from a single sample sequenced in a study of cytomegalovirus exposure and HLA in healthy donors. 13 Jbeta primers and 60 Vbeta primers were used for the PCR. Some clones are missing from TCRdb's copy, which holds only in-frame ones; the method was immunoSEQ multiplex PCR. This table has 140,000 or so clones, about 75% appearing once. The material sequenced was PBMCs. Receptors were obtained from a man aged 55 to 70 in good health and CMV-seronegative.

Only one count was recorded for this clone. The chain links TRBV15 to TRBJ1-6, with D perhaps TRBD1 (5 bases). Trimming took off 0 bases at V and 10 bases at J, with 13 bases between the two ends. CDR3 size: 15 residues. CDR1 and CDR2 (germline): LNHNV, YYDKDF (reference sequence). CDR3 DNA sequence: TGTGCCACCAGCAGAGACTTTGGGGGGAAATCACCCCTCCACTTT. Protein sequence: CATSRDFGGKSPLHF.

This clone has more than one count but fewer than ten. The chain carries TRBV2 and TRBJ2-7; a possible D gene is TRBD2 (6 bases). From germline, CDR1 is SNHLY and CDR2 FYNNEI. V lost 7 bases and J 5 bases, leaving 18 bases between the germline ends. This CDR3 spans 14 amino acids. In nucleotides, the CDR3 is TGTGCCAGCAACCTAGCGCTGTCTGGGGACGAGCAGTACTTC. Protein: CASNLALSGDEQYF.

In this sample, this clone turned up a few times. This chain links TRBV4-1 with TRBJ1-1; possibly TRBD1 for D (5 bases). In germline, CDR1 is MGHRA, CDR2 YSYEKL. With 0 bases removed from V and 0 bases from J, the gap between germline ends came to 17 bases. The CDR3 loop spans 18 amino acids. CDR3 DNA sequence: TGCGCCAGCAGCCAAGATCGGCGACAGCGCCTAATGAACACTGAAGCTTTCTTT. Translated, it gives CASSQDRRQRLMNTEAFF.

This chain connects TRBV5-6 to TRBJ2-1, with D possibly being TRBD1 (6 bases). Trimming took 0 bases from V and 4 from J, leaving 17 bases between them. CDR1 and CDR2 from the germline V gene are SGHDT and YYEEEE. The CDR3 is 17 residues long. The CDR3 DNA reads TGTGCCAGCAGCTTGGACCATAAGGGGGTGGGGTACAATGAGCAGTTCTTC. Amino acids: CASSLDHKGVGYNEQFF.

The chain carries TRBV19 and TRBJ1-4, with 9 bases identical to TRBD1. In germline, CDR1 is LNHDA, CDR2 SQIVND (reference sequence). With 4 bases clipped from V and 0 bases from J, the junction kept 6 bases outside the gene matches. The CDR3 covers 17 residues. DNA of the CDR3: TGTGCCAGTAGTACGGGACAGGGAGGAGCAACTAATGAAAAACTGTTTTTT. Its protein is CASSTGQGGATNEKLFF.

The chain couples TRBV9 to TRBJ2-5; D may be TRBD2 (7 bases). CDR1 SGDLS and CDR2 YYNGEE come from the germline V gene. The V gene lost 0 bases and the J gene lost 4 bases, with 16 bases spanning the gap. The CDR3 extends over 16 amino acids. As DNA, the CDR3 is TGTGCCAGCAGCGTAGGACGGGGGGCAGCGGCAGAGACCCAGTACTTC. As protein: CASSVGRGAAAETQYF.

J is TRBJ1-1 and V is TRBV6-5; 10 bases map to TRBD1. Trimming cost V 7 bases and J 4 bases; bases outside gene matches: 9. Germline CDR1 is MNHEY and CDR2 is SVGAGI. The CDR3 consists of 15 residues. CDR3 DNA sequence: TGTGCCAGCAAGGTCCGCAGGACAGGGGGCACTGAAGCTTTCTTT. Its translation: CASKVRRTGGTEAFF.

This clone was seen only a few times. The chain joins TRBV10-2 to TRBJ1-3, with 7 bases lining up with TRBD1. After removal of 6 bases from V and 3 bases from J, the junction contained 5 bases not matched to a gene. Germline V CDR1 and CDR2: WSHSY, SAAADI. The CDR3 extends over 14 amino acids. Here the CDR3 DNA reads TGCGCCAGCAGGGAGACAGGGCTTGGAAACACCATATATTTT. As protein: CASRETGLGNTIYF.

CDR3: CASGSEAEAFF. As DNA, the CDR3 is TGTGCTAGTGGTTCCGAGGCTGAAGCTTTCTTT. This chain links TRBV12-5 with TRBJ1-1; D ambiguous. The CDR3 consists of 11 residues. V lost 4 bases and J lost 6, with 6 bases in between. The germline CDR1 and CDR2 sequences are LGHNT and FRNRAP.

The CDR3 region is CAISSDRGQETQYF. For the CDR3, the DNA is TGTGCCATCAGTTCGGACAGGGGACAAGAGACCCAGTACTTC. The gene calls are TRBV10-3 and TRBJ2-5; 9 positions match TRBD1. V lost 5 bases to trimming and J lost 2 bases; unmatched junction nucleotides: 3. From germline, CDR1 is ENHRY and CDR2 SYGVKD. The CDR3 runs 14 residues.

This clone has just one count. This chain joins TRBV30 and TRBJ1-6; 11 bases agree with TRBD1. This CDR3 has 17 amino acids. Germline V gene data show CDR1 as GTSNPN and CDR2 as SVGIG (reference sequence). The trim removed 0 bases at V and 4 bases at J, leaving 5 bases unmatched. CDR3 coding DNA: TGTGCCTGGAGTGTACGGACAGGGGGCTTGTATAATTCACCCCTCCACTTT. Translated, it gives CAWSVRTGGLYNSPLHF. The full variable domain, its missing parts supplied by reference TRBV30 and TRBJ1-6, is SQTIHQWPATLVQPVGSPLSLECTVEGTSNPNLYWYRQAAGRGLQLLFYSVGIGQISSEVPQNLSASRPQDRQFILSSKKLLLSDSGFYLCAWSVRTGGLYNSPLHFGNGTRLTVT.

This clone was seen a handful of times. This sequence joins TRBV2 and TRBJ1-4; TRBD1 might be the D (5 bases). V lost 4 bases to trimming and J lost 7 bases, with 16 bases between them. Germline V gene sequence: CDR1 SNHLY, CDR2 FYNNEI. The CDR3 is 15 amino acids. CDR3 amino acids: CASSGIGVGGEKLFF. DNA of the CDR3: TGTGCCAGCAGTGGCATAGGGGTGGGGGGTGAAAAACTGTTTTTT.

This chain connects TRBV30 to TRBJ2-2; 11 bases line up with TRBD2. The V segment lost 0 bases and the J segment 4 bases; nucleotides outside the gene matches: 1. This CDR3 comprises 15 residues. Germline CDR1 GTSNPN, CDR2 SVGIG (reference sequence). CDR3 nucleotides: TGTGCCTGGAGTGTACTAGCGGGAGCCACCGGGGAGCTGTTTTTT. It yields the protein CAWSVLAGATGELFF.

V and J are TRBV18 and TRBJ2-3; 7 bases fit TRBD2. V lost 3 bases to trimming and J lost 5 bases; unmatched junction nucleotides: 5. Germline CDR1 is KGHSH and CDR2 is LQKENI. The CDR3 contains 14 residues. Written as DNA, the CDR3 is TGTGCCAGCTCACCCTTTCAGCGGGAAGATACGCAGTATTTT. Translation: CASSPFQREDTQYF.

J is TRBJ2-7 and V is TRBV11-3; the match to TRBD2 covers 9 bases. Germline CDR1 and CDR2: SGHNT and YENEEA. After removal of 3 bases from V and 2 bases from J, the junction contained 2 bases not matched to a gene. This CDR3 is built from 14 residues. The CDR3: CASSLSSGAYEQYF. The CDR3 DNA is TGTGCCAGCAGCTTGTCTAGCGGGGCCTACGAGCAGTACTTC.

This chain links TRBV6-5 with TRBJ1-3; 8 positions agree with TRBD1. Germline V gene sequence: CDR1 MNHEY, CDR2 SVGAGI. The CDR3 contains 15 residues. J lost 0 bases, V lost 11 bases, and 9 bases had no gene match. CDR3 coding DNA: TGTGCCGCCACAGGGGGTCCACGCTCTGGAAACACCATATATTTT. It yields the protein CAATGGPRSGNTIYF.

V usage is TRBV21-1 and J usage is TRBJ2-5; the table's D call TRBD1 went unverified against the DNA. TRBV21-1 is designated a pseudogene. The CDR3 sequence is 15 residues long. The DNA for the CDR3 is TGTGCCAGCGACCTATCATACAGGGACCAAGAGACCCAGTACTTC. Translation gives CASDLSYRDQETQYF.

The chain employs TRBV7-2 and TRBJ1-1, with 10 bases identical to TRBD1. This CDR3 spans 16 amino acids. The junction had 7 bases not matched to a gene; V was cut back by 4 bases and J by 2 bases. Germline V gene sequence: CDR1 SGHTA, CDR2 FQGNSA. CDR3 bases: TGTGCCAGCAGCTCCGGGACAGGGGTCATTAACACTGAAGCTTTCTTT. Protein: CASSSGTGVINTEAFF.

J is TRBJ2-1 and V is TRBV10-3; D is possibly TRBD1 (6 bases). Germline values: CDR1 ENHRY, CDR2 SYGVKD. The length of the CDR3 is 14 residues. Between the trimmed V and J ends, which lost 11 bases and 6 bases, there was a span of 20 bases. CDR3 nucleotides: TGTGCCGCTAGGGGGATATGCCCCGCCAATGAGCAGTTCTTC. It encodes CAARGICPANEQFF.

The chain has TRBV5-8 and TRBJ2-5; weak D call: TRBD1 (6 bases). The CDR3 loop spans 17 amino acids. Trimming removed 3 bases at V and 1 base at J, with 19 bases between. In germline, CDR1 is SGHTS, CDR2 YDEGEE. The CDR3 DNA reads TGTGCCAGCAGCTCCCCCACCGGGACAACGCCCCAAGAGACCCAGTACTTC. This encodes CASSSPTGTTPQETQYF.

This rearrangement joins TRBV9 to TRBJ1-4, with D unclear. The CDR3 sequence is 15 residues long. CDR1 is SGDLS and CDR2 is YYNGEE in the germline V gene. The germline V and J ends were trimmed by 0 bases and 6 bases, with 12 bases remaining between them. The CDR3 nucleotides read TGTGCCAGCAGCGTAGGGCTTACTCGGGATGAAAAACTGTTTTTT. Amino acid sequence: CASSVGLTRDEKLFF.

This clone was observed a few times. The chain links TRBV27 to TRBJ2-1; 14 nucleotides line up with TRBD2. V shed 3 bases and J 7 bases; nucleotides not matched to a gene: 8. This CDR3 has 17 amino acids. Looked up from germline, CDR1 is MNHEY and CDR2 is SMNVEV (reference sequence). The CDR3 protein is CASSLSGLAGGRNEQFF. The CDR3 nucleotides are TGTGCCAGCAGTTTGTCCGGACTAGCGGGAGGAAGGAATGAGCAGTTCTTC.

The chain employs TRBV28 and TRBJ1-2; D is perhaps TRBD1 (5 bases). V gave up 4 bases and J gave up 0 bases, with 9 bases separating them. The CDR3 length is 14 residues. Germline assignment: CDR1 MDHEN and CDR2 SYDVKM. The CDR3 region has the DNA TGTGCCAGCAGTTCTACAGGACCTAACTATGGCTACACCTTC. Translation gives CASSSTGPNYGYTF.

V usage is TRBV27 and J usage is TRBJ1-5; 11 bases are shared with TRBD1. Germline trimming cut 5 bases from V and 7 bases from J; bases unmatched to any gene: 10. The CDR3 consists of 16 residues. CDR1 is MNHEY and CDR2 is SMNVEV in the germline V gene (reference sequence). The DNA for the CDR3 is TGTGCCAGCAGTCCTTTGGACAGGGGGCAAGGGCAGCCCCAGCATTTT. It yields the protein CASSPLDRGQGQPQHF.

This chain links TRBV28 with TRBJ1-1, with 8 bases identical to TRBD1. The CDR3 contains 17 residues. Losses at the gene ends were 6 bases for V and 5 bases for J; bases not matched to a gene: 17. Germline CDR1 MDHEN, CDR2 SYDVKM. This CDR3 is CASSLRVHPQGGTEAFF. As DNA, the CDR3 is TGTGCCAGCAGCCTTAGGGTCCACCCACAGGGGGGGACTGAAGCTTTCTTT.

The rearrangement uses TRBV9 and TRBJ2-1; 12 bases align to TRBD2. This CDR3 has 16 amino acids. Germline V gene sequence: CDR1 SGDLS, CDR2 YYNGEE. The junction had 5 bases not matched to a gene; V was cut back by 3 bases and J by 4 bases. CDR3 sequence reads: CASSALAGGTYNEQFF. The CDR3 DNA reads as TGTGCCAGCAGCGCTCTAGCGGGAGGGACTTACAATGAGCAGTTCTTC.

The rearrangement uses TRBV28 and TRBJ2-5; weak D call: TRBD2 (5 bases). Germline CDR1 reads MDHEN; CDR2 reads SYDVKM. This CDR3 contains 16 residues. The V and J ends lost 3 bases and 2 bases respectively, with 16 bases between them. In DNA, the CDR3 is TGTGCCAGCAGTTTCCAGTTACCCGGGAATCAAGAGACCCAGTACTTC. Translation gives CASSFQLPGNQETQYF.

The chain has TRBV7-2 and TRBJ2-2; D is ambiguous. The CDR3 contains 13 residues. Trimming cost V 1 base and J 4 bases, with 4 bases left between them. From germline, CDR1 is SGHTA and CDR2 FQGNSA. The CDR3: CASSLEPTGELFF. The CDR3 bases are TGTGCCAGCAGCTTAGAGCCCACCGGGGAGCTGTTTTTT.

The J gene is TRBJ2-5, the V gene TRBV28; 9 nucleotides line up with TRBD1. The V gene's germline CDR1 is MDHEN and CDR2 SYDVKM. Trimming removed 6 bases from V and 1 base from J; junction bases left unmatched: 0. The CDR3 is made up of 13 amino acids. CDR3 sequence reads: CASRTGGQETQYF. Written as DNA, the CDR3 is TGTGCCAGCAGGACAGGGGGCCAAGAGACCCAGTACTTC.

The chain combines TRBV4-2 with TRBJ1-2, with 9 bases fitting TRBD1. Germline V lookup: CDR1 LGHNA, CDR2 YNFKEQ. V dropped 0 bases and J dropped 7; count of bases not matched to a gene: 6. The CDR3 consists of 15 residues. CDR3 sequence reads: CASSQDGDRGAGYTF. CDR3 bases: TGTGCCAGCAGCCAAGATGGAGACAGGGGGGCTGGCTACACCTTC.

The V and J genes are TRBV30 and TRBJ1-6, with D perhaps TRBD1 (6 bases). The CDR3 extends over 15 amino acids. Trimming removed 2 bases at V and 7 bases at J, with 15 bases between. Germline V gene sequence: CDR1 GTSNPN, CDR2 SVGIG (reference sequence). In DNA form, the CDR3 reads TGTGCCTGGAGTTCCGGGCAGGGGAAAAATTCACCCCTCCACTTT. Translated, it gives CAWSSGQGKNSPLHF. Filled out from reference TRBV30 and TRBJ1-6, the complete variable domain reads SQTIHQWPATLVQPVGSPLSLECTVEGTSNPNLYWYRQAAGRGLQLLFYSVGIGQISSEVPQNLSASRPQDRQFILSSKKLLLSDSGFYLCAWSSGQGKNSPLHFGNGTRLTVT.